This T cell receptor (beta chain) is from a study of early T cells in non-severe SARS-CoV-2 infection (dated by TCRdb to about 2021). For the study in its entirety: Because TCR sequencing was done on bulk RNA from unsorted whole blood, the alpha and beta chains could not be paired. Paper-wide results and their limitations: VDJdb matching was skewed toward anti-spike CD8 responses and likely underestimated virus-specific expansions by missing private and CD4 specificities.

There are 16 amino acids in the CDR3, from cysteine to phenylalanine inclusive. The read is trimmed to its CDR3 DNA, 48 bases read in frame from base 1. The junction carries 18 bases between V and J, which are trimmed by 4 bases and 5 bases respectively. The CDR1 and CDR2 encoded by the germline V gene are SGHVS and FNYEAQ. Library generation was performed with 5' RACE. TCRdb names NextSeq 500 as the instrument used. Unique molecular identifiers were attached to individual cDNA molecules in the TCR library protocol so that sequencing error and PCR bias could be corrected. Both TCR alpha and beta chains were sequenced, and tight co-correlation was observed between alpha and beta sequence abundances in each sample. The paper's processing steps were these. Decombinator V4 was used to annotate the V gene, J gene and CDR3 of the TCR sequences. Expanded TCRs were defined as changing significantly between any two time points under a Poisson model with p below 0.0001. TCR abundances were normalised to the total number of TCRs sequenced per sample and expressed as counts per million. MAIT TCRs were defined by TRAV1-2 paired with TRAJ12, TRAJ20 or TRAJ33, and iNKT TCRs by TRAV10 paired with TRAJ18. A search of VDJdb, accessed on 1 November 2021, was run for TCRs annotated to CMV, EBV and SARS-CoV-2, with TCRs annotated for multiple antigens excluded. TCRdb reanalyzed the raw reads on its own, using fastp at Q25 for trimming and MiXCR for clone calling, and kept in-frame beta chains. All rows with the same CDR3 protein become a single entry with the most common DNA and genes. The V and J calls come from TCRdb's annotation, not from the publication. This sample has tens of thousands of distinct CDR3 sequences in its table, and 11% to 15% of those were observed once. The ten largest clones represent roughly 9.7% of the sample.

The sample holds a few counts of this clonotype. Its antigen remains undetermined. No base qualities exist here, and no much larger clone lies one base off it. Set within a cohort of healthcare workers in London, UK, this nested case-control study involved weekly PCR testing of nasopharyngeal swabs along with blood sampling. Healthcare workers were enrolled in the week of the UK lockdown, from 23 to 31 March 2020, and were followed every week for up to about 16 weeks. This sequence uses TRBV7-6 and TRBJ2-1, with the D gene not clear enough to name. The specimen was whole blood. The clonotype comes from an adult who was a healthcare worker with PCR-confirmed SARS-CoV-2 infection or an uninfected control (not recorded which). DNA sequence: TGTGCCAGCAGCTCACCTTTGGTAACCACAGACAATGAGCAGTTCTTC. Its product reads: CASSSPLVTTDNEQFF.